One sample yielded the 24 T cell receptor beta chains listed below, sequenced in a study of blood T cells in healthy people across ages. A second PCR, run for roughly 7 to 12 cycles, used a sample-barcoded 5' primer plus a J-beta primer mix. Using its own MiXCR run on the 5' RACE reads, TCRdb lists one record per CDR3 protein. The table lists some 920,000 distinct CDR3 sequences, roughly 51% of them singletons. Sequencing was done on a sample of blood. The receptors were sampled from a woman aged 60-75 years in good health.

Points on this clonotype: Germline and junction disagree at one end, which may indicate a read error. The J gene is TRBJ1-2, the V gene TRBV24-1, with TRBD1 identical over 7 bases. The CDR3 is 14 residues long. CDR1 is KGHDR, CDR2 SFDVKD, per germline. The CDR3 bases are TGTGCCACCAGGGATAGACAGGGAAGCTATGGCCACACCTTC. This codes for CATRDRQGSYGHTF.

This sequence joins TRBV5-1 and TRBJ2-1; the D call may be TRBD1 or TRBD2 (5 bases each). The V gene lost 2 bases and the J gene lost 5 bases, with 11 bases spanning the gap. Germline-derived CDR1 and CDR2 are SGHRS and YFSETQ. The CDR3 runs to 14 residues. The CDR3 DNA reads as TGCGCCAGCAGCTTTGGCTGGGGGAACAATGAGCAGTTCTTC. Translating gives CASSFGWGNNEQFF. Filled out from reference TRBV5-1 and TRBJ2-1, the complete variable domain reads KAGVTQTPRYLIKTRGQQVTLSCSPISGHRSVSWYQQTPGQGLQFLFEYFSETQRNKGNFPGRFSGRQFSNSRSEMNVSTLELGDSALYLCASSFGWGNNEQFFGPGTRLTVL.

This clonotype has a handful of counts. The chain links TRBV5-1 to TRBJ2-5; TRBD2 matches at 13 bases. The CDR3 runs to 15 residues. CDR1 is SGHRS and CDR2 is YFSETQ in the germline V gene. The V segment lost 3 bases and the J segment 11 bases; nucleotides outside the gene matches: 10. The CDR3 DNA reads TGCGCCAGCAGCTCGGCGGGGACTAGCGGGAATGAGCAGTACTTC. It encodes CASSSAGTSGNEQYF.

The chain links TRBV7-9 to TRBJ2-1; a weak D match, TRBD2 (6 bases). CDR1 and CDR2 (germline): SEHNR, FQNEAQ (reference sequence). The CDR3 has 15 amino acids. V was cut by 8 bases and J by 6 bases, with 20 bases left in between. This CDR3 reads CASGPSRLGGNEQFF. DNA of the CDR3: TGTGCCAGCGGCCCAAGTCGACTAGGCGGCAATGAGCAGTTCTTC.

This clonotype was found a few times. The CDR3 nucleotides read TGCGCCAGCAGCCAGGAATCCGGGACAGCTAGTCAAAATGAGCAGTTCTTC. This encodes CASSQESGTASQNEQFF. The chain has TRBV4-3 and TRBJ2-1; 7 bases fit TRBD1. The CDR3 consists of 17 residues. From germline, CDR1 is LGHNA and CDR2 YSLEER. With 3 bases clipped from V and 7 bases from J, the junction kept 15 bases outside the gene matches.

This sequence joins TRBV6-6 and TRBJ2-2; tentatively, D is TRBD2 (6 bases). From germline, CDR1 is MNHNY and CDR2 SVGAGI (reference sequence). The CDR3 sequence is 15 residues long. V was shortened by 2 bases and J by 7 bases, with 14 bases between the two germline ends. DNA of the CDR3: TGTGCCAGCAGTTACCAGGGACCCGGGGGCGGGGAGCTGTTTTTT. Translated, it gives CASSYQGPGGGELFF.

DNA for the CDR3: TGTGCCAGCAGAGCTCCATTAGCGGGAGGGAAGTTCTTC. This gives the protein CASRAPLAGGKFF. This chain links TRBV28 with TRBJ2-1; 11 bases align to TRBD2. Germline assignment: CDR1 MDHEN and CDR2 SYDVKM. J gave up 14 bases and V 6 bases, and 9 bases lay outside the gene matches. CDR3 length equals 13 residues.

This clonotype turned up a few times. This chain links TRBV6-5 with TRBJ2-3, with D uncertain. CDR3 length: 15 amino acids. V lost 3 bases, J lost 2 bases, and 12 bases lay in between. The V gene's germline CDR1 is MNHEY and CDR2 SVGAGI. The CDR3 nucleotides read TGTGCCAGCAGTTATTCAGGACCCGACACAGATACGCAGTATTTT. It translates to CASSYSGPDTDTQYF.

This chain uses TRBV27 with TRBJ2-3; no firm D call. The germline gives CDR1 MNHEY, CDR2 SMNVEV (reference sequence). Trimming took off 0 bases at V and 2 bases at J, with 6 bases between the two ends. The CDR3 is made up of 14 amino acids. In nucleotides, the CDR3 is TGTGCCAGCAGTTTATCGGTTCCCACAGATACGCAGTATTTT. Its translation is CASSLSVPTDTQYF.

The chain is built from TRBV12-3 or TRBV12-4 and TRBJ2-7; possible D gene TRBD2, 6 bases. Deletions cut 6 bases from V and 1 base from J, with 13 bases between. This CDR3 is 14 amino acids long. CDR3 region: CASSSMGGSYEQYF. CDR3 DNA sequence: TGTGCCAGCAGCTCAATGGGGGGTTCCTACGAGCAGTACTTC.

The chain is built from TRBV2 and TRBJ2-7, with D possibly called TRBD1 or TRBD2 (6 bases each). Trimming removed 6 bases from V and 2 bases from J, with 20 bases in between. This CDR3 region has 16 residues. Looked up from germline, CDR1 is SNHLY and CDR2 is FYNNEI. The CDR3 bases are TGTGCCAGCAGCGCCCGGAGGGAGCGGACAGCCTACGAGCAGTACTTC. Protein sequence: CASSARRERTAYEQYF.

The gene calls are TRBV4-3 and TRBJ2-5; 8 bases are shared with TRBD1. The DNA end is more similar to TRBJ2-7, so the J call may be wrong. This CDR3 comprises 15 residues. CDR1 is LGHNA and CDR2 is YSLEER in the germline V gene. The CDR3 protein is CASSQVDRGTAEQYF. The DNA of the CDR3 is TGCGCCAGCAGCCAAGTTGACAGGGGCACCGCCGAGCAGTACTTC.

This clonotype is a singleton in its sample. The chain is built from TRBV5-1 and TRBJ2-4; D may correspond to TRBD1 or TRBD2 (6 bases each). Germline V gene lookup returns CDR1 SGHRS and CDR2 YFSETQ. The CDR3 has 15 residues. Trimming left V 7 bases short and J 13 bases short, with 27 bases between. The CDR3 loop is CASVRIGGSYNEQYF. In DNA, the CDR3 is TGCGCCAGCGTCCGGATCGGGGGCTCCTACAATGAGCAGTACTTC. The complete variable domain, with remaining parts taken from reference TRBV5-1 and TRBJ2-4, reads KAGVTQTPRYLIKTRGQQVTLSCSPISGHRSVSWYQQTPGQGLQFLFEYFSETQRNKGNFPGRFSGRQFSNSRSEMNVSTLELGDSALYLCASVRIGGSYNEQYFGAGTRLSVL.

This clonotype was counted a few times. The CDR3: CGAGDNSPLHF. The CDR3 bases are TGCGGAGCGGGGGATAATTCACCCCTCCACTTT. The chain recombines TRBV29-1 with TRBJ1-6; D is possibly TRBD1 (5 bases). Germline loops: CDR1 SQVTM, CDR2 ANQGSEA. This CDR3 spans 11 amino acids.

This chain connects TRBV6-6 to TRBJ2-3; 7 bases are shared with TRBD2. CDR3 length equals 16 residues. In germline, CDR1 is MNHNY, CDR2 SVGAGI (reference sequence). J gave up 2 bases and V 6 bases, and 11 bases lay outside the gene matches. CDR3 region: CASRALRERVTDTQYF. CDR3 sequence (DNA): TGTGCCAGCAGGGCATTGCGGGAGAGGGTCACAGATACGCAGTATTTT.

The chain links TRBV28 to TRBJ1-4, with no clear D. V dropped 5 bases and J dropped 14 bases, with 12 bases sitting between them. The CDR3 is made up of 11 amino acids. Looked up from germline, CDR1 is MDHEN and CDR2 is SYDVKM. In nucleotides, the CDR3 is TGTGCCAGCAGTCCGCAGACTGGGCTGTTTTTT. Translated, it gives CASSPQTGLFF.

The chain joins TRBV9 to TRBJ2-2; 8 bases match TRBD2. From germline, CDR1 is SGDLS and CDR2 YYNGEE. The CDR3 has 16 amino acids. The V segment lost 4 bases and the J segment 0 bases; nucleotides outside the gene matches: 5. CDR3 sequence: CASSYSGATNTGELFF. The CDR3 DNA reads as TGTGCCAGCAGCTATAGCGGGGCTACGAACACCGGGGAGCTGTTTTTT.

V usage is TRBV20-1 and J usage is TRBJ2-7; D perhaps matches TRBD2 (7 bases). In germline, CDR1 is DFQATT, CDR2 SNEGSKA (reference sequence). V dropped 3 bases and J dropped 4 bases, with 13 bases sitting between them. The CDR3 covers 13 residues. The CDR3 DNA reads as TGCAGTGCTAGGGGGGGGGGCCGATACGAGCAGTACTTC. Its protein product is CSARGGGRYEQYF.

The gene calls are TRBV14 and TRBJ1-4; D not certain. V was clipped by 4 bases and J by 6 bases, with 12 bases between them. In germline, CDR1 is SGHDN, CDR2 FVKESK. CDR3 length: 14 amino acids. CDR3 sequence (DNA): TGTGCCAGCAGCCCCAGCCTCCACTATGAAAAACTGTTTTTT. Protein product: CASSPSLHYEKLFF.

This clonotype was counted a few times. The genes are TRBV4-1 and TRBJ2-7, with 8 bases matching TRBD1. The V and J ends lost 1 base and 1 base, in that order; junction bases with no gene match: 6. This CDR3 region has 16 residues. Per germline, CDR1 MGHRA and CDR2 YSYEKL. CDR3 protein: CASSQVIGTGSYEQYF. CDR3 nucleotides: TGCGCCAGCAGCCAAGTTATTGGGACAGGTTCCTACGAGCAGTACTTC.

The genes are TRBV2 and TRBJ2-1; perhaps TRBD2 as D (6 bases). V lost 5 bases, J lost 0 bases, and 11 bases lay in between. CDR3 length: 15 residues. From germline, CDR1 is SNHLY and CDR2 FYNNEI. CDR3 loop: CASSRGEASYNEQFF. For the CDR3, the DNA is TGTGCCAGCAGTCGTGGGGAGGCCTCCTACAATGAGCAGTTCTTC.

This clonotype showed up just a few times. The V gene is TRBV20-1, the J gene TRBJ2-1; 8 nucleotides match TRBD2. The V gene's germline CDR1 is DFQATT and CDR2 SNEGSKA (reference sequence). CDR3 length: 17 amino acids. With 1 base clipped from V and 4 bases from J, the junction kept 12 bases outside the gene matches. The CDR3 DNA reads as TGCAGTGCTAGAGTAGCTCTAGCGGGTATTAAGTACAATGAGCAGTTCTTC. Its protein product is CSARVALAGIKYNEQFF.

The chain couples TRBV13 to TRBJ2-7; D remains unclear. CDR1 is PRHDT, CDR2 FYEKMQ, per germline (reference sequence). The CDR3 is 16 residues long. V was clipped by 1 base and J by 6 bases, with 19 bases between them. This CDR3 is CASSLVGSPIGREQYF. CDR3 bases: TGTGCCAGCAGCTTAGTAGGATCCCCCATAGGGCGCGAGCAGTACTTC. The full variable domain, its missing parts supplied by reference TRBV13 and TRBJ2-7, is AAGVIQSPRHLIKEKRETATLKCYPIPRHDTVYWYQQGPGQDPQFLISFYEKMQSDKGSIPDRFSAQQFSDYHSELNMSSLELGDSALYFCASSLVGSPIGREQYFGPGTRLTVT.

As for this clonotype: The junction and the germline gene differ at one end; a read error may be behind it. This chain links TRBV6-6 with TRBJ1-4, with TRBD1 as a possible D gene (5 bases). The germline gives CDR1 MNHNY, CDR2 SVGAGI (reference sequence). The length of the CDR3 is 15 residues. CDR3 bases: TGTGCCAGCAGTTACGCGGGACGGAGAAATGAAAAACTTTTTTTT. It yields the protein CASSYAGRRNEKLFF.